This TCR beta chain was sequenced during a study of blood T cell repertoires in COVID-19. Study information: Specimens from acute and convalescent COVID-19 originated in the United States, Italy and Spain. PBMCs, B-cell-depleted T cells, or T cells were the source of the cDNA or gDNA that made up the material.

Sequenced by immunoSEQ multiplex PCR; TCRdb stores in-frame clones only, minus some. The sample contains more than 200,000 clones, about 90% of which appear only once. The junction had 7 bases not matched to a gene; V was cut back by 5 bases and J by 7 bases. Per germline, CDR1 LNHDA and CDR2 SQIVND (reference sequence). This CDR3 is 14 amino acids long. V and J are TRBV19 and TRBJ1-5; TRBD1 agrees at 8 bases. The TCR originated in a woman aged 30 to 39 who had been exposed to COVID-19. Sequencing was carried out using PBMCs or T cells enriched from blood (not recorded which). CDR3 sequence reads: CASSSDRVGQPQHF. As DNA, the CDR3 is TGTGCCAGTAGTTCGGACAGGGTAGGGCAGCCCCAGCATTTT.